This TCR beta chain stems from a study of shared clonotypes between healthy human individuals. Study as a whole: The study enrolled a couple of women and a few men aged 18 to 49.

How the authors handled the data: Filtering differed since immunoSEQ provided only junctions, with no quality scores. The assay was immunoSEQ multiplex PCR, and TCRdb's table has in-frame clones only and misses some. V and J calls and clone size are as listed in that table; D and trimming were resolved from the DNA. The data contain approximately 1.5 million clones, around 98.5% of them singletons. The CDR3 loop spans 14 amino acids. CDR1 and CDR2 (germline): LNHDA, SQIVND (reference sequence). V shed 5 bases and J shed 1 base, with 11 bases lying between them. The chain links TRBV19 to TRBJ1-1; TRBD1 might be the D (6 bases). The receptor was derived from a man aged 25 to 40 in good health. The sequenced sample was naive CD4+ T cells sorted from blood. The subset is: CD45RA+ positively selected. The CDR3 DNA follows: TGTGCCAGTAGTCTTACAGGGAGGAACACTGAAGCTTTCTTT. Residues: CASSLTGRNTEAFF. The complete variable domain, with remaining parts taken from reference TRBV19 and TRBJ1-1, reads DGGITQSPKYLFRKEGQNVTLSCEQNLNHDAMYWYRQDPGQGLRLIYYSQIVNDFQKGDIAEGYSVSREKKESFPLTVTSAQKNPTAFYLCASSLTGRNTEAFFGQGTRLTVV.